Below, 5 T cell receptor beta chains from the same sample are listed, as sequenced in a study of T cells in Graves' hyperthyroidism and ophthalmopathy. Amplification of TCR beta CDR3 regions was performed using RNA transcripts as template. An initial round of RT-PCR targeting the TCR CDR3 relied on the HTBI primer set. TCRdb re-derived calls from the multiplex PCR reads in MiXCR, one entry per CDR3 protein. Counted here are roughly 200,000 distinct CDR3 sequences, around 16% occurring once; the ten biggest clones make up about 45%. Sequenced sample: blood. The receptors were gathered from a man aged 35 to 55 with Graves' hyperthyroidism.

Ten or more counts support this clonotype. The rearrangement joins TRBV11-2 to TRBJ1-5, with D possibly TRBD1 on 5 matching bases. The CDR3 totals 13 residues. V was pared by 0 bases and J by 6 bases, with 6 bases between. CDR1 and CDR2 (germline): SGHAT, FQNNGV. The CDR3 DNA reads TGTGCCAGCAGCTTAGACGGGGGTCAGCCCCAGCATTTT. It yields the protein CASSLDGGQPQHF.

The chain uses TRBV3-1 and TRBJ1-4; tentative D call: TRBD1 (5 bases). Germline V gene sequence: CDR1 LGHDT, CDR2 YNNKEL (reference sequence). The CDR3 extends over 15 amino acids. V dropped 3 bases and J dropped 5 bases, with 13 bases sitting between them. CDR3 DNA: TGTGCCAGCAGCCAGTGGGACCGACGAAATGAAAAACTGTTTTTT. Amino acid sequence: CASSQWDRRNEKLFF.

Ten or more counts support this clonotype. The rearrangement joins TRBV6-1 to TRBJ2-7; D is unclear. CDR1 MNHNS and CDR2 SASEGT come from the germline V gene. The CDR3 has 12 amino acids. V was clipped by 8 bases and J by 3 bases, with 11 bases between them. The CDR3 sequence is CASLNRNYEQYF. Written as DNA, the CDR3 is TGTGCCAGCCTAAATCGAAACTACGAGCAGTACTTC.

The rearrangement joins TRBV11-2 to TRBJ2-5, with 7 bases aligning to TRBD2. V shed 11 bases, J shed 4 bases, and the junction held 10 bases outside the gene matches. Germline-derived CDR1 and CDR2 are SGHAT and FQNNGV. This CDR3 comprises 13 residues. The DNA for the CDR3 is TGTGCCTGCTGTCGGGGCGGGGGAGAGACCCAGTACTTC. As protein: CACCRGGGETQYF. The entire variable domain, with the rest obtained from reference TRBV11-2 and TRBJ2-5, is as follows: EAGVAQSPRYKIIEKRQSVAFWCNPISGHATLYWYQQILGQGPKLLIQFQNNGVVDDSQLPKDRFSAERLKGVDSTLKIQPAKLEDSAVYLCACCRGGGETQYFGPGTRLLVL.

This clonotype was detected many times. The chain combines TRBV5-1 with TRBJ2-3, with a possible D match to TRBD2 (7 bases). Between the trimmed V and J ends, which lost 4 bases and 0 bases, there was a span of 12 bases. The CDR3 covers 15 residues. Looked up from germline, CDR1 is SGHRS and CDR2 is YFSETQ. Here the CDR3 DNA reads TGCGCCAGCAGCACGGGGGGCTCTAGCACAGATACGCAGTATTTT. Translated: CASSTGGSSTDTQYF. Together with reference TRBV5-1 and TRBJ2-3, the CDR3 gives the full variable domain: KAGVTQTPRYLIKTRGQQVTLSCSPISGHRSVSWYQQTPGQGLQFLFEYFSETQRNKGNFPGRFSGRQFSNSRSEMNVSTLELGDSALYLCASSTGGSSTDTQYFGPGTRLTVL.